Listed below are T cell receptor beta chains from one sample, sequenced in a study of blood T cell repertoires in COVID-19. Libraries were prepared by immunoSEQ multiplex PCR; TCRdb keeps only in-frame clonotypes and omits some of them. The repertoire holds hundreds of thousands of clones, with more than 75% as singletons. Sequencing was performed on PBMCs or T cells enriched from blood (not recorded which). All receptors derive from a middle-aged woman with acute COVID-19. CDR3s include the opening cysteine and the closing phenylalanine or tryptophan. D genes are given only for firm matches. Size tells how often a clone was seen (once, few, many) or the class of an expanded clone, and some rows leave it out.

j_call	cdr3_length	v_call	d_call	clone_size	cdr3_aa	cdr3_nt
TRBJ1-5	17	TRBV27	TRBD1	.	CASSGGTGFGPNQPQHF	TGTGCCAGCAGTGGGGGGACAGGGTTTGGCCCAAATCAGCCCCAGCATTTT
TRBJ2-1	15	TRBV13	TRBD2	.	CASSTRLAGENEQFF	TGTGCCAGCAGCACCCGACTAGCGGGGGAAAATGAGCAGTTCTTC
TRBJ2-2	13	TRBV29-1	TRBD2	.	CSVGSGVTGELFF	TGCAGCGTTGGTAGCGGGGTCACCGGGGAGCTGTTTTTT
TRBJ2-7	16	TRBV23-1	.	.	CASSQKILGEGYEQYF	TGCGCCAGCAGTCAAAAGATCCTTGGAGAGGGCTACGAGCAGTACTTC
TRBJ2-3	14	TRBV30	TRBD2	.	CACQEGGSTDTQYF	TGTGCCTGCCAGGAGGGCGGGAGTACAGATACGCAGTATTTT
TRBJ2-5	14	TRBV7-3	TRBD2	.	CASRSGRARETQYF	TGTGCCAGTAGAAGCGGGAGGGCCCGAGAGACCCAGTACTTC
TRBJ2-7	14	TRBV10-1	TRBD2	.	CASSDGTSGYEQYF	TGCGCCAGCAGTGACGGGACTAGCGGCTACGAGCAGTACTTC
TRBJ2-5	13	TRBV18	TRBD1	.	CASSRDSQETQYF	TGTGCCAGCTCACGGGACAGCCAAGAGACCCAGTACTTC
TRBJ2-1	14	TRBV11-2	TRBD2	few	CASSVGRETNEQFF	TGTGCCAGCAGCGTAGGGCGGGAGACCAATGAGCAGTTCTTC
TRBJ1-5	14	TRBV30	TRBD1	.	CAWSVGQGVQPQHF	TGTGCCTGGAGTGTAGGGCAGGGGGTTCAGCCCCAGCATTTT
TRBJ1-1	17	TRBV19	TRBD1	.	CASSVVIQGALNTEAFF	TGTGCCAGTAGCGTCGTTATACAGGGGGCTCTGAACACTGAAGCTTTCTTT
TRBJ2-7	14	TRBV9	.	few	CASSPDGSSYEQYF	TGTGCCAGCAGCCCAGACGGGAGCTCCTACGAGCAGTACTTC
TRBJ1-4	14	TRBV28	TRBD1	.	CASSQGQGSEKLFF	TGTGCCAGCAGCCAAGGACAGGGTTCGGAAAAACTGTTTTTT
TRBJ2-3	17	TRBV11-3	.	.	CASSSTTFGGGTDTQYF	TGTGCCAGCAGCTCCACCACATTCGGGGGAGGCACAGATACGCAGTATTTT
TRBJ1-1	11	TRBV19	.	once	CASSRGTEAFF	TGTGCCAGTTCCAGGGGAACTGAAGCTTTCTTT
TRBJ2-6	14	TRBV3-1/TRBV3-2	.	.	CASSQYTGANVLTF	TGTGCCAGCAGTCAATACACTGGGGCCAACGTCCTGACTTTC
TRBJ2-7	12	TRBV25-1	.	.	CASSAQGYEQYF	TGTGCCAGCAGTGCCCAGGGTTACGAGCAGTACTTC
TRBJ2-3	16	TRBV9	TRBD2	.	CASSVGASGSTDTQYF	TGTGCCAGCAGCGTAGGGGCTAGCGGGAGCACAGATACGCAGTATTTT
TRBJ1-1	12	TRBV7-9	.	.	CASRSQQAGAFF	TGTGCCAGCAGATCACAACAGGCTGGAGCTTTCTTT
TRBJ2-3	15	TRBV11-2	TRBD2	.	CASSSGLAESDTQYF	TGTGCCAGCAGCTCGGGACTAGCTGAGTCAGATACGCAGTATTTT
TRBJ1-2	12	TRBV10-2	.	.	CASSVWGGGYTF	TGCGCCAGCAGTGTTTGGGGGGGCGGCTACACCTTC
TRBJ2-1	14	TRBV2	.	few	CASSEALPNSEQFF	TGTGCCAGCAGTGAAGCGCTCCCAAACAGTGAGCAGTTCTTC